This T cell receptor beta chain derives from a study of blood T cells in healthy people across ages. PCR was performed a second time for about 7 to 12 cycles using a sample-barcoded 5' primer and a J-beta primer mix. One entry per CDR3 protein results from TCRdb running MiXCR on the 5' RACE reads. The sample consists of approximately 1.5 million distinct CDR3 sequences, approximately 39% of them appearing once. V lost 3 bases and J 1 base, leaving 14 bases between the germline ends. Germline V CDR1 and CDR2: DFQATT, SNEGSKA (reference sequence). The length of the CDR3 is 15 residues. Sequenced: blood. The V gene is TRBV20-1, the J gene TRBJ2-3; TRBD1 is a possible D gene (7 bases). The sequence was collected from a woman under 30 in good health. CDR3 coding DNA: TGCAGTGCTAGGAAGCAGGGGGGCGGCACAGATACGCAGTATTTT. Protein sequence: CSARKQGGGTDTQYF.